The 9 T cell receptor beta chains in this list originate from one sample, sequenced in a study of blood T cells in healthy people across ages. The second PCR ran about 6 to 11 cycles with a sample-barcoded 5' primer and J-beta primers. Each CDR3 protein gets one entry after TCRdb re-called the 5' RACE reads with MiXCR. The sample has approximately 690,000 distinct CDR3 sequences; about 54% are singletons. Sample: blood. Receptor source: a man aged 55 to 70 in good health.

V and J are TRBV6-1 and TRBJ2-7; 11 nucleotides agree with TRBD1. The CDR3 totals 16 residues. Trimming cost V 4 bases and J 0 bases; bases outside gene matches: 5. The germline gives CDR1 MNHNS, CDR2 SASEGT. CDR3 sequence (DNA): TGTGCCAGCAGTGCCGGAGGGACAGGGGGCTCCTACGAGCAGTACGTC. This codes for CASSAGGTGGSYEQYV.

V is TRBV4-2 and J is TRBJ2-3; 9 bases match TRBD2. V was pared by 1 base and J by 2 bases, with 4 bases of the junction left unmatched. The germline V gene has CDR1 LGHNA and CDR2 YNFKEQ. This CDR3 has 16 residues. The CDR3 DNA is TGTGCCAGCAGCCAAGGTTTAGCGGGGGTCACAGATACGCAGTATTTT. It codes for CASSQGLAGVTDTQYF.

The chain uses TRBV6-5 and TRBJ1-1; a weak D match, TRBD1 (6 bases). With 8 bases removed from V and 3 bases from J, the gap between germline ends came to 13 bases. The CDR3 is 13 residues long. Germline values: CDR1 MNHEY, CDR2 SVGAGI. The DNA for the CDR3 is TGTGCCAGCGCCCGACAGGTGTACACTGAAGCTTTCTTT. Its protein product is CASARQVYTEAFF.

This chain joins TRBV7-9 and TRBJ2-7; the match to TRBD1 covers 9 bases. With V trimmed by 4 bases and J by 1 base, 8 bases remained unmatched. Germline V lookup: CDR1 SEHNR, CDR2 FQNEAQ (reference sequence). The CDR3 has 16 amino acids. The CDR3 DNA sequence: TGTGCCAGCAGCTCGTATCCGGGACAGGGTTCCTACGAGCAGTACTTC. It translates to CASSSYPGQGSYEQYF.

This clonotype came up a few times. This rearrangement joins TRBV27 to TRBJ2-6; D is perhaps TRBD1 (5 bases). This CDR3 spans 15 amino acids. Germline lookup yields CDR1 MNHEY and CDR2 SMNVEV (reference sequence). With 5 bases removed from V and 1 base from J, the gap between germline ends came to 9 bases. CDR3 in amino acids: CASSRAGSGANVLTF. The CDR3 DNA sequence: TGTGCCAGCAGTAGAGCAGGGTCTGGGGCCAACGTCCTGACTTTC.

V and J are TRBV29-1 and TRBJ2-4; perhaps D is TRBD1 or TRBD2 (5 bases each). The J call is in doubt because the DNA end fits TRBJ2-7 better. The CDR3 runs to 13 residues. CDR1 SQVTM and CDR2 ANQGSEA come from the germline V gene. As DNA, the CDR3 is TGCAGCGTTATCGGGACCGACACCTACGAGCAGTACTTC. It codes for CSVIGTDTYEQYF.

The CDR3 DNA sequence: TGCGCCAGCAGCCAATTTGGGGGGCGGGAGACCCAGTACTTC. This translates into CASSQFGGRETQYF. The genes are TRBV4-1 and TRBJ2-7; D is perhaps TRBD1 or TRBD2 (6 bases each). The J call may not be correct, given that the DNA end is closer to TRBJ2-5. The V gene's germline CDR1 is MGHRA and CDR2 YSYEKL. The CDR3 spans 14 residues.

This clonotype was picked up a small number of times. In DNA form, the CDR3 reads TGCGCCAGCAGCTTGGAGAGCTCTGGGGCCAACGTCCTGACTTTC. As protein: CASSLESSGANVLTF. The V and J genes are TRBV5-1 and TRBJ2-6; D gene unclear. Per the germline V gene, CDR1 is SGHRS and CDR2 is YFSETQ. CDR3 length equals 15 residues. V was trimmed by 0 bases and J by 0 bases, leaving 4 bases between them.

For the CDR3, the DNA is TGCAGTGCTAGAGATATGACAGGGACTGGCTACACCTTC. Translating gives CSARDMTGTGYTF. The rearrangement links TRBV20-1 to TRBJ1-2; 7 bases align to TRBD1. Germline values: CDR1 DFQATT, CDR2 SNEGSKA (reference sequence). CDR3 size: 13 residues. V shed 0 bases and J 7 bases; nucleotides not matched to a gene: 5.